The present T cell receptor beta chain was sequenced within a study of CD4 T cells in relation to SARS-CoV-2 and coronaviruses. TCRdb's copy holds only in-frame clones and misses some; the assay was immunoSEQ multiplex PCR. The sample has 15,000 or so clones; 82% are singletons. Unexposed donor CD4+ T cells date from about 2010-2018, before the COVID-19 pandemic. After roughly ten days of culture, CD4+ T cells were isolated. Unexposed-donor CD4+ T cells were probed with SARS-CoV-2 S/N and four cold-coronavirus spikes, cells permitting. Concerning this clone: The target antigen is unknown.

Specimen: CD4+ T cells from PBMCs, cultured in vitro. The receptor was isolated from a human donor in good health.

CDR3 DNA sequence: TGTGCCAGCAGCGTTGGGACTAGCGGGGAGCAGTACTTC. As protein: CASSVGTSGEQYF. This chain links TRBV9 with TRBJ2-7; TRBD2 agrees at 12 bases. The CDR3 runs 13 residues. Germline loops: CDR1 SGDLS, CDR2 YYNGEE. With V trimmed by 2 bases and J by 7 bases, 1 base remained unmatched.